A single sample gave rise to the 29 T cell receptor beta chains below, sequenced in a study of siplizumab effects on memory and regulatory T cells. Profiled with immunoSEQ multiplex PCR; TCRdb holds only in-frame clones, not every one. The table lists some 46,000 clones, 93% of them singletons. Sequenced material: CD8+ T cells sorted from blood. The receptor source for this set is a human donor in good health.

The chain couples TRBV19 to TRBJ2-1; D is unclear. The germline V and J ends were trimmed by 1 base and 0 bases, with 10 bases remaining between them. The CDR3 is made up of 16 amino acids. Looked up from germline, CDR1 is LNHDA and CDR2 is SQIVND (reference sequence). The CDR3 loop reads CASSIVGPSSYNEQFF. In DNA, the CDR3 is TGTGCCAGTAGTATAGTCGGTCCCAGCTCCTACAATGAGCAGTTCTTC.

Only one count was recorded for this clone. The V gene is TRBV28, the J gene TRBJ2-2, with D hard to call. The CDR3 spans 14 residues. Trimming shortened V by 5 bases and J by 0 bases, and 7 bases separated the two germline ends. CDR1 MDHEN and CDR2 SYDVKM come from the germline V gene. The CDR3 bases are TGTGCCAGCAGTATCGGATCGAACACCGGGGAGCTGTTTTTT. Its translation: CASSIGSNTGELFF.

The chain employs TRBV5-1 and TRBJ1-2, with D perhaps matching TRBD1 (5 bases). The CDR3 has 12 amino acids. Germline V gene lookup returns CDR1 SGHRS and CDR2 YFSETQ. V gave up 2 bases and J gave up 7 bases, with 9 bases separating them. The CDR3 loop reads CASSLFGGGYTF. CDR3 nucleotide sequence: TGCGCCAGCAGCTTATTCGGGGGTGGCTACACCTTC.

The chain joins TRBV4-1 to TRBJ2-2; D assignment may be TRBD1 or TRBD2 (6 bases each). The CDR3 consists of 14 residues. The ends were cut back, 0 bases at V and 6 bases at J, with 8 bases in the middle. Germline CDR1 reads MGHRA; CDR2 reads YSYEKL. The CDR3 reads CASSQDGGPGELFF. CDR3 in DNA: TGCGCCAGCAGCCAAGATGGGGGGCCCGGGGAGCTGTTTTTT.

J is TRBJ2-1 and V is TRBV28; D is uncertain. Trimming shortened V by 6 bases and J by 4 bases, and 19 bases separated the two germline ends. The CDR3 is 16 amino acids. Germline lookup yields CDR1 MDHEN and CDR2 SYDVKM. The chain's CDR3 is CASRQIILRRYNEQFF. The CDR3, as DNA: TGTGCCAGCAGACAAATAATACTTCGACGGTACAATGAGCAGTTCTTC.

The chain recombines TRBV6-1 with TRBJ1-5; D is possibly TRBD1 (5 bases). The ends were cut back, 8 bases at V and 4 bases at J, with 15 bases in the middle. Germline V gene lookup returns CDR1 MNHNS and CDR2 SASEGT. This CDR3 region has 14 residues. DNA for the CDR3: TGTGCCAGCGCGTACGACAGTGCTAATCAGCCCCAGCATTTT. Its translation: CASAYDSANQPQHF.

The V gene is TRBV27, the J gene TRBJ1-2, with TRBD1 as a possible D gene (6 bases). CDR3 size: 14 residues. Germline values: CDR1 MNHEY, CDR2 SMNVEV (reference sequence). V was trimmed by 5 bases and J by 2 bases, leaving 12 bases between them. The CDR3 protein is CASSPQGGNYGYTF. CDR3 nucleotides: TGTGCCAGCAGTCCCCAAGGGGGAAACTATGGCTACACCTTC.

This chain joins TRBV28 and TRBJ1-2; D is ambiguous. From germline, CDR1 is MDHEN and CDR2 SYDVKM. V lost 8 bases to trimming and J lost 5 bases, with 18 bases between them. This CDR3 region has 14 residues. The CDR3 reads CASRPPRQDYGYTF. CDR3 nucleotides: TGTGCCAGCCGCCCCCCCCGCCAGGATTATGGCTACACCTTC.

This chain links TRBV14 with TRBJ2-7; D is perhaps TRBD2 (6 bases). The CDR3 length is 16 residues. Trimming took off 3 bases at V and 3 bases at J, with 18 bases between the two ends. From germline, CDR1 is SGHDN and CDR2 FVKESK. In DNA, the CDR3 is TGTGCCAGCAGCCAGGTACGCGGGACTCCAAACTACGAGCAGTACTTC. Its protein product is CASSQVRGTPNYEQYF. Supplemented by reference TRBV14 and TRBJ2-7, the full variable domain reads EAGVTQFPSHSVIEKGQTVTLRCDPISGHDNLYWYRRVMGKEIKFLLHFVKESKQDESGMPNNRFLAERTGGTYSTLKVQPAELEDSGVYFCASSQVRGTPNYEQYFGPGTRLTVT.

This sequence joins TRBV19 and TRBJ2-3; D is perhaps TRBD1 (5 bases). Trimming stripped 2 bases from V and 6 bases from J, with 6 bases between. Germline V CDR1 and CDR2: LNHDA, SQIVND (reference sequence). The CDR3 has 12 amino acids. Here the CDR3 reads CASSIKGDTQYF. The CDR3 nucleotides read TGTGCCAGTAGTATAAAGGGGGATACGCAGTATTTT.

CDR3 region: CASAIVDREPLSNQPQHF. In DNA form, the CDR3 reads TGTGCCAGCGCAATAGTGGACAGGGAGCCCCTTAGCAATCAGCCCCAGCATTTT. The J gene is TRBJ1-5, the V gene TRBV2, with 8 bases fitting TRBD1. Per the germline V gene, CDR1 is SNHLY and CDR2 is FYNNEI. CDR3 size: 18 residues. V lost 8 bases to trimming and J lost 0 bases; unmatched junction nucleotides: 15.

This clone was counted a few times. The chain is built from TRBV7-9 and TRBJ1-1, with D perhaps TRBD1 (6 bases). CDR3 length: 15 amino acids. With 5 bases removed from V and 1 base from J, the gap between germline ends came to 14 bases. CDR1 and CDR2 from the germline V gene are SEHNR and FQNEAQ (reference sequence). The CDR3 sequence is CASSEDSYANTEAFF. The CDR3, as DNA: TGTGCCAGCAGCGAGGACAGTTATGCGAACACTGAAGCTTTCTTT.

This clone appeared a single time. This chain connects TRBV28 to TRBJ2-2; D perhaps matches TRBD2 (5 bases). CDR3 size: 22 residues. The germline V gene has CDR1 MDHEN and CDR2 SYDVKM. V was cut by 3 bases and J by 2 bases, with 31 bases left in between. The CDR3 DNA reads as TGTGCCAGCAGTTTTCCCCCCCCGAGTAGGAGCTCGGGATACACCAACACCGGGGAGCTGTTTTTT. It encodes CASSFPPPSRSSGYTNTGELFF.

The chain combines TRBV27 with TRBJ2-1; weak D call: TRBD1 (6 bases). Looked up from germline, CDR1 is MNHEY and CDR2 is SMNVEV (reference sequence). V shed 2 bases and J shed 4 bases, with 12 bases lying between them. The CDR3 loop spans 15 amino acids. CDR3 coding DNA: TGTGCCAGCAGTTTAGAGGGGGACCGATACAATGAGCAGTTCTTC. This gives the protein CASSLEGDRYNEQFF.

The chain combines TRBV29-1 with TRBJ2-7; D is uncertain. Germline-derived CDR1 and CDR2 are SQVTM and ANQGSEA. Trimming left V 4 bases short and J 0 bases short, with 7 bases between. This CDR3 is built from 12 residues. The CDR3 DNA reads as TGCAGCGTTGCCGGGCGCTCCTACGAGCAGTACTTC. This gives the protein CSVAGRSYEQYF.

The chain joins TRBV11-1 to TRBJ2-1; 10 bases agree with TRBD2. CDR1 SGHAT and CDR2 FQDESV come from the germline V gene (reference sequence). The length of the CDR3 is 16 residues. The ends lost 5 bases at V and 6 bases at J; junction bases unmatched: 10. The CDR3 DNA follows: TGTGCCAGCAGCCACGAACTAGCGGGAAGGGGCAATGAGCAGTTCTTC. The encoded protein is CASSHELAGRGNEQFF.

Points on this clone: Compared with germline, one end of the junction differs, possibly owing to a read error. The CDR3 sequence: CASRDVYDSSYNEQFF. CDR3 bases: TGTGCCAGCCGTGACGTTTATGACAGCTCCTACAATGAGCAGTTCTTC. The genes are TRBV6-1 and TRBJ2-1, with D maybe TRBD1 (5 bases). CDR1 is MNHNS, CDR2 SASEGT, per germline. This CDR3 contains 16 residues.

This rearrangement joins TRBV19 to TRBJ1-1; unclear D gene. CDR1 and CDR2 from the germline V gene are LNHDA and SQIVND (reference sequence). This CDR3 spans 14 amino acids. Trimming took off 4 bases at V and 3 bases at J, with 12 bases between the two ends. CDR3 coding DNA: TGTGCCAGTAGTACTAGCATGTGGGACACTGAAGCTTTCTTT. It yields the protein CASSTSMWDTEAFF.

The V and J genes are TRBV7-3 and TRBJ2-3, with unresolved D. From germline, CDR1 is SGHTA and CDR2 FQGTGA. Trimming took off 6 bases at V and 3 bases at J, with 19 bases between the two ends. The CDR3 totals 16 residues. The CDR3 region is CASRQGGGSSTDTQYF. The CDR3 region has the DNA TGTGCCAGCAGACAAGGCGGTGGCTCCTCGACAGATACGCAGTATTTT.

This rearrangement joins TRBV28 to TRBJ2-4; D gene unclear. From germline, CDR1 is MDHEN and CDR2 SYDVKM. This CDR3 is built from 12 residues. V gave up 3 bases and J gave up 13 bases, with 13 bases separating them. Here the CDR3 reads CASSFERKIQYF. As DNA, the CDR3 is TGTGCCAGCAGTTTCGAACGGAAGATACAGTACTTC.

V and J are TRBV28 and TRBJ2-1; D remains unclear. CDR1 MDHEN and CDR2 SYDVKM come from the germline V gene. Trimming cost V 3 bases and J 2 bases, with 2 bases left between them. The CDR3 has 12 residues. CDR3 nucleotides: TGTGCCAGCAGTTTTCCCTACAATGAGCAGTTCTTC. Its translation: CASSFPYNEQFF.

This clone was picked up one time. The V and J genes are TRBV9 and TRBJ2-7, with a weak D call TRBD2 (6 bases). This CDR3 contains 13 residues. Germline V CDR1 and CDR2: SGDLS, YYNGEE. Trimming removed 2 bases at V and 0 bases at J, with 6 bases between. The CDR3 DNA follows: TGTGCCAGCAGCGTGGGGGGCTCCTACGAGCAGTACTTC. Translated, it gives CASSVGGSYEQYF. Combining the CDR3 with reference TRBV9 and TRBJ2-7 gives the whole variable domain DSGVTQTPKHLITATGQRVTLRCSPRSGDLSVYWYQQSLDQGLQFLIQYYNGEERAKGNILERFSAQQFPDLHSELNLSSLELGDSALYFCASSVGGSYEQYFGPGTRLTVT.

The V and J genes are TRBV19 and TRBJ2-7; D may correspond to TRBD1 or TRBD2 (6 bases each). Germline V gene data show CDR1 as LNHDA and CDR2 as SQIVND (reference sequence). This CDR3 has 14 amino acids. Trimming removed 3 bases from V and 3 bases from J, with 12 bases in between. Here the CDR3 reads CASSMTGAGYEQYF. As DNA, the CDR3 is TGTGCCAGTAGTATGACGGGGGCTGGCTACGAGCAGTACTTC. Variable domain in full (rest from reference TRBV19 and TRBJ2-7): DGGITQSPKYLFRKEGQNVTLSCEQNLNHDAMYWYRQDPGQGLRLIYYSQIVNDFQKGDIAEGYSVSREKKESFPLTVTSAQKNPTAFYLCASSMTGAGYEQYFGPGTRLTVT.

This chain uses TRBV28 with TRBJ2-7; no clear D gene. The V gene lost 4 bases and the J gene lost 4 bases, with 11 bases spanning the gap. Germline CDR1 is MDHEN and CDR2 is SYDVKM. The CDR3 has 13 amino acids. CDR3 DNA sequence: TGTGCCAGCAGTTCGCTGCTGTATTACGAGCAGTACTTC. Encoded protein: CASSSLLYYEQYF.

The chain has TRBV4-1 and TRBJ2-3, with D perhaps matching TRBD2 (5 bases). The CDR3 is 17 residues long. V lost 0 bases to trimming and J lost 0 bases, with 13 bases between them. CDR1 is MGHRA, CDR2 YSYEKL, per germline. The CDR3 region is CASSQEIGPGSTDTQYF. The CDR3 nucleotides are TGCGCCAGCAGCCAAGAAATTGGACCGGGGAGCACAGATACGCAGTATTTT.

DNA for the CDR3: TGCGCCAGCAGCTCACCGGACAGGGACAATTCACCCCTCCACTTT. Its protein is CASSSPDRDNSPLHF. This chain links TRBV5-1 with TRBJ1-6, with 8 bases fitting TRBD1. The CDR3 contains 15 residues. Trimming cost V 3 bases and J 7 bases; bases outside gene matches: 6. The germline gives CDR1 SGHRS, CDR2 YFSETQ.

J is TRBJ2-7 and V is TRBV27, with TRBD1 matching over 7 bases. The CDR3 extends over 13 amino acids. The V gene's germline CDR1 is MNHEY and CDR2 SMNVEV (reference sequence). The V segment lost 6 bases and the J segment 2 bases; nucleotides outside the gene matches: 4. DNA of the CDR3: TGTGCCAGCAGCTTCGGGACAGCCTACGAGCAGTACTTC. This sequence encodes CASSFGTAYEQYF.

The V gene is TRBV13, the J gene TRBJ2-3; D is undetermined. This CDR3 is built from 12 residues. Trimming took 5 bases from V and 0 from J, leaving 3 bases between them. Looked up from germline, CDR1 is PRHDT and CDR2 is FYEKMQ (reference sequence). CDR3 region: CASSPSTDTQYF. CDR3 DNA: TGTGCCAGCAGCCCCAGCACAGATACGCAGTATTTT.

J is TRBJ2-1 and V is TRBV11-2, with TRBD1 as a possible D gene (6 bases). This CDR3 contains 16 residues. CDR1 is SGHAT and CDR2 is FQNNGV in the germline V gene. V shed 4 bases and J shed 3 bases, with 16 bases lying between them. CDR3 sequence reads: CASSSLQGRGYNEQFF. DNA of the CDR3: TGTGCCAGCAGCTCGTTACAGGGAAGGGGCTACAATGAGCAGTTCTTC.